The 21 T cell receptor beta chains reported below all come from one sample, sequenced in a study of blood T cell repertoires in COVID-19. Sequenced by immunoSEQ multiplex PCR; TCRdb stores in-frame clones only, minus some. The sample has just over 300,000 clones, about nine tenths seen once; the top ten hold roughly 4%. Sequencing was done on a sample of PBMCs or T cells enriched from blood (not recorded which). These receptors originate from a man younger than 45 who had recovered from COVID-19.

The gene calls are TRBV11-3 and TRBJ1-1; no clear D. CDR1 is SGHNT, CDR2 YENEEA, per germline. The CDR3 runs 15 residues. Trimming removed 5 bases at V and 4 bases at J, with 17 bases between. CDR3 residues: CASSRQGAFSTEAFF. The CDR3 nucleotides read TGTGCCAGCAGCCGACAAGGCGCGTTTAGCACTGAAGCTTTCTTT.

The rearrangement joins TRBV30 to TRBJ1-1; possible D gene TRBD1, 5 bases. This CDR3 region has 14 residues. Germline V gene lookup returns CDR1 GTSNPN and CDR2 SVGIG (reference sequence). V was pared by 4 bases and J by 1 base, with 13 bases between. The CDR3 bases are TGTGCCTGGATTAGCAGGGAATGGAACACTGAAGCTTTCTTT. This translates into CAWISREWNTEAFF.

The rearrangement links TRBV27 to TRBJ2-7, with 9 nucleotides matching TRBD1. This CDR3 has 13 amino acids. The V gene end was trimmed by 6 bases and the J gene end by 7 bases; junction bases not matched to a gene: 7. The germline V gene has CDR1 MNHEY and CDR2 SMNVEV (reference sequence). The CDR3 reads CASSRDRGGEQYF. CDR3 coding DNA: TGTGCCAGCAGCCGAGACAGGGGGGGAGAGCAGTACTTC.

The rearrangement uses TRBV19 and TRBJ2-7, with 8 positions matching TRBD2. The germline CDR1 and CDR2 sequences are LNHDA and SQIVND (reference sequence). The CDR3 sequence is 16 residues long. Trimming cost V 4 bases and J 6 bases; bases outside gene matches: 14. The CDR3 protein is CASSTPRGAGAGEQYF. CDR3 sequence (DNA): TGTGCCAGTAGTACCCCTCGGGGAGCGGGAGCAGGCGAGCAGTACTTC.

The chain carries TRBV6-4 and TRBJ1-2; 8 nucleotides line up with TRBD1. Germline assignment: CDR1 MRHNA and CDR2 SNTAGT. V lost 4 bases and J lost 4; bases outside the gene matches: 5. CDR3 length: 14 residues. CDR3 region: CASSVGQGPYGYTF. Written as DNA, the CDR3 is TGTGCCAGCAGTGTAGGACAGGGACCCTATGGCTACACCTTC.

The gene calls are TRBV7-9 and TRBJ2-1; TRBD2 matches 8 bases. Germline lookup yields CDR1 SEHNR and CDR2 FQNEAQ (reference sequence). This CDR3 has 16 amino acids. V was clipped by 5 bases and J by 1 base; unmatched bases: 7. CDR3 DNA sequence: TGTGCCAGCAGCCCGGGGGGGGCATGGTCCTACAATGAGCAGTTCTTC. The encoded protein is CASSPGGAWSYNEQFF.

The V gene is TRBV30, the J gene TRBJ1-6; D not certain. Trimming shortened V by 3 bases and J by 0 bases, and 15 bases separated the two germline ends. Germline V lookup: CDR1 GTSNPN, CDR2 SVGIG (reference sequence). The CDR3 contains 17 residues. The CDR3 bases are TGTGCCTGGAGCCCTACCCAGTCGGGCTCCTATAATTCACCCCTCCACTTT. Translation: CAWSPTQSGSYNSPLHF.

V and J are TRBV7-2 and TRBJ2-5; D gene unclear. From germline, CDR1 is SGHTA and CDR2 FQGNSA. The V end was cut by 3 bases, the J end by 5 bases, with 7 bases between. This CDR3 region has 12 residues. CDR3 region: CASSFPGETQYF. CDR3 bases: TGTGCCAGCAGCTTCCCCGGGGAGACCCAGTACTTC.

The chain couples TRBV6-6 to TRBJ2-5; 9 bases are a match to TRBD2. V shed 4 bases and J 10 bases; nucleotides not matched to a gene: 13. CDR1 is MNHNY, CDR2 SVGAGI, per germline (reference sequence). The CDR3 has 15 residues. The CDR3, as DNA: TGTGCCAGCAGTTCCGGGACTAGCCCACGACCGGACCAGTACTTC. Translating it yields CASSSGTSPRPDQYF.

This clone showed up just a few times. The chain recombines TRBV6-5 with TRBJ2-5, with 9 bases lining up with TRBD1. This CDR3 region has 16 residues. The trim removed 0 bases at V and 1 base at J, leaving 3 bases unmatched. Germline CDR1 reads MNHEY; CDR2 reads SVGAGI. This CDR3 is CASSYSWTGVQETQYF. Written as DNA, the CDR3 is TGTGCCAGCAGTTACTCGTGGACAGGGGTCCAAGAGACCCAGTACTTC.

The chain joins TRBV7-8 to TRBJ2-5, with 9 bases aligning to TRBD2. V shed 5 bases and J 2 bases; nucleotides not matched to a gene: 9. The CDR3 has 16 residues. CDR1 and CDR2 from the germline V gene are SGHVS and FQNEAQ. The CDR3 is CASSPLKGLAQETQYF. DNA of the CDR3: TGTGCCAGCAGCCCCCTCAAGGGACTAGCACAAGAGACCCAGTACTTC.

The CDR3 DNA reads as TGTGCCAGCAGCTTGTCGCGGGGTCTCTCCTACGAGCAGTACTTC. Amino acid sequence: CASSLSRGLSYEQYF. V gene TRBV5-4 combines with J gene TRBJ2-7; D may be TRBD2 (6 bases). Germline lookup yields CDR1 SGHNT and CDR2 YYREEE (reference sequence). V lost 1 base and J lost 0, with 11 bases in between. The length of the CDR3 is 15 residues.

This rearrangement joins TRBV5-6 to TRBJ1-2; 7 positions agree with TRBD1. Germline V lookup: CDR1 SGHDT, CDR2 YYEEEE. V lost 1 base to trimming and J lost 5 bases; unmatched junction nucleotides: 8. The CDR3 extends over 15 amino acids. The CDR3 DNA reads TGTGCCAGCAGCTTGAGGGCAGGGGGATGGTATGGCTACACCTTC. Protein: CASSLRAGGWYGYTF. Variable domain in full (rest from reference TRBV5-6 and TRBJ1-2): DAGVTQSPTHLIKTRGQQVTLRCSPKSGHDTVSWYQQALGQGPQFIFQYYEEEERQRGNFPDRFSGHQFPNYSSELNVNALLLGDSALYLCASSLRAGGWYGYTFGSGTRLTVV.

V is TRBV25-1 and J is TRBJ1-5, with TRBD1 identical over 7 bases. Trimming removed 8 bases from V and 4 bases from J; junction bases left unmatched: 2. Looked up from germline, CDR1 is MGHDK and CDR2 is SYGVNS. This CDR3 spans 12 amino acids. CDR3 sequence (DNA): TGTGCCAGCGGGACAGCGAATCAGCCCCAGCATTTT. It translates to CASGTANQPQHF.

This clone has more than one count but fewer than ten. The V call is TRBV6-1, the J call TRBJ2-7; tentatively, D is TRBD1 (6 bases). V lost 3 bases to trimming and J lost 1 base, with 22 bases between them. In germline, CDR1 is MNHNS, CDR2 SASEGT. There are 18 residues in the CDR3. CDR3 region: CASSDQLWTTGVSYEQYF. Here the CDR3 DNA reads TGTGCCAGCAGTGACCAGTTGTGGACGACAGGAGTTTCCTACGAGCAGTACTTC.

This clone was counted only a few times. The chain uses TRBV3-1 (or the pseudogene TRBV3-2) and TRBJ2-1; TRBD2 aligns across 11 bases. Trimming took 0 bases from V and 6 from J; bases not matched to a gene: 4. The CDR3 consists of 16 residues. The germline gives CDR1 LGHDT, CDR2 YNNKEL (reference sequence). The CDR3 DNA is TGTGCCAGCAGCCAAGAGAGGCTAGCGGGGGGCAATGAGCAGTTCTTC. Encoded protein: CASSQERLAGGNEQFF.

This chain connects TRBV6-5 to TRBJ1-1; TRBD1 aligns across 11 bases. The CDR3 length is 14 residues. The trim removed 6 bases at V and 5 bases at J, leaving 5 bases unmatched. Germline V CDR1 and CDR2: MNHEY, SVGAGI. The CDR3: CASRGTGGGTEAFF. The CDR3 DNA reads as TGTGCCAGCAGAGGGACAGGGGGAGGGACTGAAGCTTTCTTT.

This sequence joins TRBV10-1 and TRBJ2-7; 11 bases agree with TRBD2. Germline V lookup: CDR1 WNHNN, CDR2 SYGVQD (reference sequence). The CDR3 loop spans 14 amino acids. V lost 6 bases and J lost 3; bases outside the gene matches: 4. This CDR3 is CASSSGTSGYEQYF. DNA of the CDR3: TGCGCCAGCAGCTCCGGGACTAGCGGCTACGAGCAGTACTTC.

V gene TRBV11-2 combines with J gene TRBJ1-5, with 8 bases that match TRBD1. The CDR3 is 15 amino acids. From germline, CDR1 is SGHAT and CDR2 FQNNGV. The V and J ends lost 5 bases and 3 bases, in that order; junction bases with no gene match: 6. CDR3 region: CASSRTGFDNQPQHF. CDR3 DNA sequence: TGTGCCAGCAGCCGGACAGGGTTTGACAATCAGCCCCAGCATTTT. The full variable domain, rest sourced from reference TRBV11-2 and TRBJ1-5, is EAGVAQSPRYKIIEKRQSVAFWCNPISGHATLYWYQQILGQGPKLLIQFQNNGVVDDSQLPKDRFSAERLKGVDSTLKIQPAKLEDSAVYLCASSRTGFDNQPQHFGDGTRLSIL.

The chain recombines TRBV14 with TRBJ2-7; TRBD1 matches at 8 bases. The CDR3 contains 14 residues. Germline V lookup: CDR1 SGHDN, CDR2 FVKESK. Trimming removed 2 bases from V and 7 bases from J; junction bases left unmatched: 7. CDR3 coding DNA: TGTGCCAGCAGCCAATACCGGACAGGGTGGGAGCAGTACTTC. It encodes CASSQYRTGWEQYF.

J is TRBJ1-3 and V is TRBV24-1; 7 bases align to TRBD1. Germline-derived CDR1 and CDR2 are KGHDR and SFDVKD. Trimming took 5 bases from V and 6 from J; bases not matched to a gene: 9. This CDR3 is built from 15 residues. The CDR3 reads CATSASPGGENTIYF. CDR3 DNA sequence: TGTGCCACCAGTGCTTCGCCAGGGGGAGAAAACACCATATATTTT.